A single sample gave rise to the 18 T cell receptor beta chains below, sequenced in a study of blood T cells in healthy people across ages. Using a J-beta primer mix together with a sample-barcoded 5' primer, a second PCR was run for roughly 7 to 11 cycles. Each CDR3 protein is one row after TCRdb ran MiXCR on the 5' RACE reads. The sample includes roughly 1.6 million distinct CDR3 sequences, about 31% of them seen just once. The sequenced sample was blood. The receptors were gathered from a woman aged 30 to 39 in good health.

The genes are TRBV21-1 and TRBJ1-2; the D call in the table, TRBD1, was not verified against the DNA. TRBV21-1 is shown as a pseudogene. The CDR3 has 12 amino acids. The CDR3 loop reads CASSKGTEGYTF. Written as DNA, the CDR3 is TGTGCCAGCAGCAAGGGGACGGAGGGCTACACCTTC.

In its sample, this clonotype was seen a few times. The chain links TRBV4-1 to TRBJ1-5; TRBD1 might be the D (6 bases). From germline, CDR1 is MGHRA and CDR2 YSYEKL. Trimming took 2 bases from V and 7 from J, leaving 15 bases between them. The CDR3 runs 15 residues. This CDR3 is CASSQTAQGLQPQHF. The CDR3 nucleotides are TGCGCCAGCAGCCAAACTGCTCAGGGGTTGCAGCCCCAGCATTTT.

The table lists this clonotype with a few counts. V gene TRBV4-1 combines with J gene TRBJ2-1; D is unclear. The CDR3 has 16 residues. Germline V gene sequence: CDR1 MGHRA, CDR2 YSYEKL. V lost 0 bases and J 2 bases, leaving 11 bases between the germline ends. As DNA, the CDR3 is TGCGCCAGCAGCCAAGATATCGCAGCAGCCTACAATGAGCAGTTCTTC. Its translation: CASSQDIAAAYNEQFF.

This clonotype has only a few counts. V gene TRBV20-1 combines with J gene TRBJ2-1; 7 nucleotides line up with TRBD2. With V trimmed by 6 bases and J by 2 bases, 10 bases remained unmatched. The CDR3 contains 15 residues. Germline values: CDR1 DFQATT, CDR2 SNEGSKA (reference sequence). The CDR3 DNA sequence: TGCAGTGCCGAGGGCGGGACTACCCCCTACAATGAGCAGTTCTTC. This encodes CSAEGGTTPYNEQFF.

This chain connects TRBV3-1 to TRBJ2-5; no clear D gene. The CDR3 runs to 13 residues. Germline V gene lookup returns CDR1 LGHDT and CDR2 YNNKEL (reference sequence). V gave up 0 bases and J gave up 0 bases, with 2 bases separating them. The CDR3 DNA follows: TGTGCCAGCAGCCAAGAAAACCAAGAGACCCAGTACTTC. It encodes CASSQENQETQYF.

The rearrangement joins TRBV28 to TRBJ2-7, with 10 bases identical to TRBD2. Germline values: CDR1 MDHEN, CDR2 SYDVKM. The V segment lost 5 bases and the J segment 3 bases; nucleotides outside the gene matches: 7. The CDR3 runs to 15 residues. The CDR3 nucleotides read TGTGCCAGCAGTCCAGGGGCTAGCGGGGGCTACGAGCAGTACTTC. It is translated as CASSPGASGGYEQYF. Using reference TRBV28 and TRBJ2-7 for the parts outside the CDR3, the full variable domain is DVKVTQSSRYLVKRTGEKVFLECVQDMDHENMFWYRQDPGLGLRLIYFSYDVKMKEKGDIPEGYSVSREKKERFSLILESASTNQTSMYLCASSPGASGGYEQYFGPGTRLTVT.

This clonotype appeared a single time. V usage is TRBV6-1 and J usage is TRBJ2-1; TRBD2 agrees at 10 bases. Germline loops: CDR1 MNHNS, CDR2 SASEGT. The CDR3 sequence is 17 residues long. With 6 bases clipped from V and 4 bases from J, the junction kept 12 bases outside the gene matches. The CDR3 loop is CASSLTELAGKYNEQFF. CDR3 bases: TGTGCCAGCAGCCTAACCGAACTAGCGGGGAAATACAATGAGCAGTTCTTC.

In this sample, this clonotype turned up many times. The V call is TRBV29-1, the J call TRBJ2-7; 8 positions agree with TRBD1. In germline, CDR1 is SQVTM, CDR2 ANQGSEA. The CDR3 is 14 amino acids. The J segment lost 2 bases and the V segment lost 5 bases, leaving 8 bases of the junction unmatched. The CDR3 spells CSVLDRVLTYEQYF. As DNA, the CDR3 is TGCAGCGTTCTGGACAGGGTATTGACCTACGAGCAGTACTTC.

V is TRBV4-1 and J is TRBJ1-5; perhaps TRBD1 as D (5 bases). CDR1 and CDR2 (germline): MGHRA, YSYEKL. V shed 3 bases and J shed 5 bases, with 11 bases lying between them. The CDR3 is 14 amino acids. Written as DNA, the CDR3 is TGCGCCAGCAGCCAGTTACGAGGGGATCAGCCCCAGCATTTT. This translates into CASSQLRGDQPQHF.

The chain is built from TRBV12-3 or TRBV12-4 and TRBJ2-2, with 8 bases identical to TRBD2. The junction had 14 bases not matched to a gene; V was cut back by 7 bases and J by 1 base. CDR3 length: 18 amino acids. CDR3 in DNA: TGTGCCAGCATAACAGCGGGAGCCCGATTAAGGAACACCGGGGAGCTGTTTTTT. It encodes CASITAGARLRNTGELFF.

The table lists this clonotype with a few counts. The chain couples TRBV20-1 to TRBJ2-5; 12 bases match TRBD2. The CDR3 contains 14 residues. V trimming: 3 bases; J trimming: 11 bases; junction bases outside the gene matches: 10. The germline V gene encodes CDR1 DFQATT and CDR2 SNEGSKA (reference sequence). The CDR3 here is CSASRLAGALGQYF. CDR3 DNA: TGCAGTGCTAGCCGACTAGCGGGAGCGCTCGGGCAGTACTTC.

This clonotype was seen only a few times. The chain links TRBV5-5 to TRBJ1-1; weak D call: TRBD1 (6 bases). The length of the CDR3 is 13 residues. CDR1 and CDR2 (germline): SGHKS, YYEKEE (reference sequence). The V end lost 7 bases, the J end lost 1 base, and 11 bases lay between the germline ends. The CDR3 DNA reads TGTGCCAGCGTCGAGGGGGGGAACACTGAAGCTTTCTTT. Protein: CASVEGGNTEAFF.

The chain couples TRBV7-3 to TRBJ2-1; D possibly corresponds to TRBD1 (5 bases). The germline gives CDR1 SGHTA, CDR2 FQGTGA. V was cut by 2 bases and J by 5 bases, with 16 bases left in between. The length of the CDR3 is 16 residues. Here the CDR3 reads CASSLGAWPPHNEQFF. CDR3 bases: TGTGCCAGCAGCTTAGGGGCCTGGCCTCCCCACAATGAGCAGTTCTTC.

The chain joins TRBV28 to TRBJ1-1; D remains unclear. The CDR3 is 12 amino acids. V lost 7 bases to trimming and J lost 8 bases, with 14 bases between them. Germline V lookup: CDR1 MDHEN, CDR2 SYDVKM. CDR3 sequence reads: CASTYRRTEAFF. Here the CDR3 DNA reads TGTGCCAGCACCTACCGGCGGACCGAAGCTTTCTTT.

Only a few counts were recorded for this clonotype. The chain is built from TRBV7-3 and TRBJ2-1; D possibly corresponds to TRBD2 (7 bases). The V and J ends lost 5 bases and 5 bases respectively, with 22 bases between them. The germline V gene encodes CDR1 SGHTA and CDR2 FQGTGA. CDR3 size: 17 residues. The CDR3 reads CASSLEGGRFANNEQFF. The CDR3 DNA reads TGTGCCAGCAGCCTCGAGGGGGGGCGATTTGCCAACAATGAGCAGTTCTTC.

This CDR3 reads CASSATGGNTGELFF. The CDR3, as DNA: TGTGCCAGCAGTGCGACAGGGGGCAACACCGGGGAGCTGTTTTTT. The chain joins TRBV6-4 to TRBJ2-2, with 10 bases aligning to TRBD1. This CDR3 region has 15 residues. V trimming: 4 bases; J trimming: 2 bases; junction bases outside the gene matches: 1. Germline values: CDR1 MRHNA, CDR2 SNTAGT.

The gene calls are TRBV6-2 or TRBV6-3 and TRBJ2-7; 10 bases match TRBD2. CDR3 length equals 15 residues. The germline gives CDR1 MNHEY, CDR2 SVGEGT. V was clipped by 0 bases and J by 4 bases; unmatched bases: 3. The CDR3, as DNA: TGTGCCAGCAGTTACTCTCCGACTAGCGGGTACGAGCAGTACTTC. Its translation: CASSYSPTSGYEQYF.

This clonotype has a count of ten or more. The gene calls are TRBV29-1 and TRBJ2-1; TRBD2 aligns across 9 bases. Germline V lookup: CDR1 SQVTM, CDR2 ANQGSEA. The CDR3 covers 14 residues. V lost 6 bases, J lost 4 bases, and 7 bases stayed unmatched. The CDR3 DNA sequence: TGCAGCGTCCGGCCCCTAGCGGGGTACAATGAGCAGTTCTTC. It is translated as CSVRPLAGYNEQFF.